This paragraph reports one TCR beta chain. This sample was taken from a study of cytomegalovirus exposure and HLA in healthy donors. Germline V gives CDR1 SGHNT, CDR2 YYREEE (reference sequence). This CDR3 is built from 15 residues. The V end was cut by 0 bases, the J end by 0 bases, with 9 bases between. Donors had nominal health at sampling but likely had unrecorded immune exposures. 13 Jbeta primers and 60 Vbeta primers were used for the PCR. TCRdb keeps only in-frame clones here, not all; method: immunoSEQ multiplex PCR. The data contain about 120,000 clones, roughly 80% of them singletons. The sample was PBMCs. The clonotype comes from a woman aged 40 to 55 in good health and CMV-seropositive. The chain uses TRBV5-4 and TRBJ1-1, with unresolved D. The CDR3 loop reads CASSLAPLLNTEAFF. The CDR3 DNA reads as TGTGCCAGCAGCTTGGCCCCCCTATTGAACACTGAAGCTTTCTTT.